This T cell receptor beta chain was observed in a study of CD8+CD57+ T cells in acquired aplastic anemia. The CDR3 is 15 residues long. The germline V gene has CDR1 MNHNS and CDR2 SASEGT. With 2 bases removed from V and 4 bases from J, the gap between germline ends came to 12 bases. Regarding this clonotype: Possible read error: a much larger clone is one base away.

TCR beta VDJ combinations and CDR3 sequences were profiled from genomic DNA. Each CDR3 protein is one row after TCRdb ran MiXCR on the reads. The sample consists of under 75,000 distinct CDR3 sequences, under 65% of them appearing once. V is TRBV6-1 and J is TRBJ2-1; D is tentatively TRBD1 or TRBD2 (6 bases each). Material for sequencing was sorted CD4+, CD8+, or CD8+CD57+ T cells (not recorded which) from PBMCs. The origin of this receptor is a human donor in good health, serving as a control. The CDR3 DNA sequence: TGTGCCAGCAGTGAAAGGGGGGACGGGTACAATGAGCAGTTCTTC. Its translation is CASSERGDGYNEQFF.